This T cell receptor beta chain was identified during a study of T cell changes during pregnancy in multiple sclerosis. The data were produced by immunoSEQ multiplex PCR, yet TCRdb's version contains in-frame clones alone and is incomplete. Among around 59,000 clones listed, just over 90% were seen once. The germline gives CDR1 LNHDA, CDR2 SQIVND (reference sequence). Trimming shortened V by 2 bases and J by 2 bases, and 10 bases separated the two germline ends. The CDR3 is 15 residues long. The starting material was CD8+ T cells from peripheral blood mononuclear cells, obtained in the second trimester of pregnancy. The clonotype comes from a female donor with multiple sclerosis, enrolled in a pregnancy study. The chain couples TRBV19 to TRBJ2-1; D gene uncertain. CDR3 protein: CASSISPNPYNEQFF. In DNA, the CDR3 is TGTGCCAGTAGTATAAGCCCGAACCCCTACAATGAGCAGTTCTTC.